These 2 T cell receptor beta chains came from one sample sequenced in a study of blood T cell repertoires in COVID-19. Here immunoSEQ multiplex PCR was the method, and the copy in TCRdb shows in-frame clones only, minus some. This sample has hundreds of thousands of clones, with roughly 85% found just once. The source material was PBMCs or T cells enriched from blood (not recorded which). These receptors came from a woman in her fifties or sixties with acute COVID-19.

The chain is built from TRBV6-2 or TRBV6-3 and TRBJ1-1, with 10 bases fitting TRBD1. Germline-derived CDR1 and CDR2 are MNHEY and SVGEGT. The V and J ends lost 4 bases and 6 bases, in that order; junction bases with no gene match: 8. The CDR3 runs 15 residues. CDR3 coding DNA: TGTGCCAGCAGTTTCGACAGGGGGCTAAGGGCTGAAGCTTTCTTT. Translated: CASSFDRGLRAEAFF.

The chain recombines TRBV18 with TRBJ2-1; D may be TRBD1 (6 bases). The CDR3 contains 17 residues. Trimming removed 3 bases from V and 0 bases from J, with 15 bases in between. Germline V gene sequence: CDR1 KGHSH, CDR2 LQKENI. In nucleotides, the CDR3 is TGTGCCAGCTCACCGGACGGACAGCGACACTCCTACAATGAGCAGTTCTTC. Translating gives CASSPDGQRHSYNEQFF.